The 5 T cell receptor beta chains listed next were all sequenced from one sample in a study of blood T cell repertoires in COVID-19. This table comes from immunoSEQ multiplex PCR, and its TCRdb copy is limited to in-frame clones, with some not included. This sample has 30,000 to 45,000 clones, with approximately 78% found just once. Sequencing was performed on peripheral blood. Receptor source: a man between 60 and 75 years old with acute or convalescent COVID-19.

The CDR3 DNA reads as TGTGCCAGCACTAGCGGGAGTAATACCGGGGAGCTGTTTTTT. Amino acids: CASTSGSNTGELFF. The chain couples TRBV6-5 to TRBJ2-2, with TRBD2 identical over 10 bases. V lost 7 bases, J lost 5 bases, and 4 bases stayed unmatched. Per germline, CDR1 MNHEY and CDR2 SVGAGI. CDR3 length: 14 amino acids.

To note about this clone: At the DNA level, this CDR3 is encoded by other sequences in the same sample as well. The rearrangement links TRBV5-1 to TRBJ2-7; 9 nucleotides agree with TRBD2. With V trimmed by 0 bases and J by 3 bases, 1 base remained unmatched. The CDR3 spans 14 residues. In germline, CDR1 is SGHRS, CDR2 YFSETQ. The CDR3 DNA sequence: TGCGCCAGCAGCTTGGCAGCGGGAGGCTACGAGCAGTACTTC. As protein: CASSLAAGGYEQYF. The complete variable domain, with remaining parts taken from reference TRBV5-1 and TRBJ2-7, reads KAGVTQTPRYLIKTRGQQVTLSCSPISGHRSVSWYQQTPGQGLQFLFEYFSETQRNKGNFPGRFSGRQFSNSRSEMNVSTLELGDSALYLCASSLAAGGYEQYFGPGTRLTVT.

This sequence joins TRBV30 and TRBJ1-2; 10 bases fit TRBD1. Germline V gene sequence: CDR1 GTSNPN, CDR2 SVGIG (reference sequence). The junction had 6 bases not matched to a gene; V was cut back by 3 bases and J by 5 bases. The CDR3 runs 14 residues. This chain's CDR3 is CAWSRDRGGYGYTF. CDR3 DNA: TGTGCCTGGAGCCGGGACAGGGGAGGATATGGCTACACCTTC.

The chain uses TRBV27 and TRBJ2-7; TRBD1 agrees at 7 bases. V lost 2 bases to trimming and J lost 1 base; unmatched junction nucleotides: 2. Germline lookup yields CDR1 MNHEY and CDR2 SMNVEV (reference sequence). The length of the CDR3 is 14 residues. The CDR3 here is CASSLKGQSYEQYF. In DNA, the CDR3 is TGTGCCAGCAGTTTAAAGGGACAGTCCTACGAGCAGTACTTC.

The V and J genes are TRBV5-6 and TRBJ1-2, with TRBD1 matching 9 bases. The CDR3 loop spans 14 amino acids. Trimming took 1 base from V and 7 from J; bases not matched to a gene: 5. Germline-derived CDR1 and CDR2 are SGHDT and YYEEEE. CDR3 sequence: CASSLPTGGSGYTF. The CDR3 DNA is TGTGCCAGCAGCTTGCCTACAGGGGGCTCTGGCTACACCTTC.